Below, 23 T cell receptor beta chains from the same sample are listed, as sequenced in a study of T cells after yellow fever vaccination. TCRdb called the 5' RACE reads again in MiXCR, with one record for every CDR3 protein. The sample yields over 45,000 distinct CDR3 sequences, about 5.6% seen once. The sequencing here drew on PBMCs, either bulk or a sorted T-cell subset (CD4+, CD8+, memory, or dextramer-sorted; not recorded which), taken on the day of the yellow fever booster vaccination. The receptors were gathered from a man younger than 35 who received the YFV17D yellow fever vaccine.

The sample holds many counts of this clonotype. The genes are TRBV20-1 and TRBJ1-6; 7 nucleotides align to TRBD1. The CDR3 length is 16 residues. The trim removed 2 bases at V and 11 bases at J, leaving 15 bases unmatched. Germline loops: CDR1 DFQATT, CDR2 SNEGSKA (reference sequence). CDR3 residues: CSARPLDRQGVAPLHF. DNA of the CDR3: TGCAGTGCTAGACCACTAGATCGACAGGGAGTAGCACCCCTCCACTTT.

This clonotype was seen ten or more times. This chain links TRBV27 with TRBJ2-1, with D possibly matching TRBD1 (5 bases). This CDR3 contains 13 residues. From germline, CDR1 is MNHEY and CDR2 SMNVEV (reference sequence). V lost 6 bases to trimming and J lost 8 bases, with 14 bases between them. The CDR3 loop is CASSPWGEHEQFF. The CDR3 DNA reads TGTGCCAGCAGCCCGTGGGGCGAGCATGAGCAGTTCTTC.

This clonotype showed up many times. The genes are TRBV12-3 or TRBV12-4 and TRBJ2-2; D might be TRBD2 (6 bases). This CDR3 is built from 16 residues. The germline V and J ends were trimmed by 6 bases and 5 bases, with 19 bases remaining between them. The CDR3 region has the DNA TGTGCCAGCAGGTGGACCGGGGGTCGTTGGACCGGGGAGCTGTTTTTT. Protein sequence: CASRWTGGRWTGELFF.

In this sample, this clonotype turned up many times. The gene calls are TRBV14 and TRBJ2-3; D gene unclear. Per the germline V gene, CDR1 is SGHDN and CDR2 is FVKESK. This CDR3 has 14 amino acids. V lost 5 bases and J lost 2, with 11 bases in between. CDR3 protein: CASSFGYLTDTQYF. For the CDR3, the DNA is TGTGCCAGCAGCTTCGGATACCTCACAGATACGCAGTATTTT.

This clonotype was seen only a few times. The chain couples TRBV7-3 to TRBJ2-1, with TRBD1 matching over 10 bases. Germline V gene lookup returns CDR1 SGHTA and CDR2 FQGTGA. CDR3 length equals 14 residues. The ends lost 3 bases at V and 6 bases at J; junction bases unmatched: 2. The CDR3 region is CASSLRTGGNEQFF. As DNA, the CDR3 is TGTGCCAGCAGCTTGCGGACAGGGGGCAATGAGCAGTTCTTC.

This clonotype has just a few counts. The V and J genes are TRBV6-5 and TRBJ2-7; D perhaps matches TRBD1 (5 bases). The CDR3 sequence is 10 residues long. With 8 bases removed from V and 4 bases from J, the gap between germline ends came to 6 bases. Germline V gene sequence: CDR1 MNHEY, CDR2 SVGAGI. CDR3 nucleotide sequence: TGTGCCAGCGGACATTACGAGCAGTACGTC. Protein sequence: CASGHYEQYV.

This clonotype has just a few counts. The chain joins TRBV6-6 to TRBJ1-6; maybe TRBD1 (5 bases). V was clipped by 0 bases and J by 4 bases, with 13 bases between them. Looked up from germline, CDR1 is MNHNY and CDR2 is SVGAGI (reference sequence). The CDR3 is 17 residues long. Here the CDR3 reads CASSYSSRDGYNSPLHF. In nucleotides, the CDR3 is TGTGCCAGCAGTTACTCGTCCAGGGACGGTTATAATTCACCCCTCCACTTT.

This clonotype has ten or more counts. This sequence joins TRBV20-1 and TRBJ1-1; D not resolved. V lost 6 bases, J lost 4 bases, and 12 bases lay in between. The CDR3 length is 12 residues. Germline V gene sequence: CDR1 DFQATT, CDR2 SNEGSKA (reference sequence). This CDR3 reads CSARTESTEAFF. CDR3 bases: TGCAGTGCCAGGACTGAAAGCACTGAAGCTTTCTTT.

This clonotype was picked up a small number of times. In nucleotides, the CDR3 is TGTGCCAGCAGTGGCCGGGACAGGGGCCCCATCGGGCAGTATTTT. Translation gives CASSGRDRGPIGQYF. The chain is built from TRBV25-1 and TRBJ2-3, with TRBD1 identical over 10 bases. Germline CDR1 and CDR2: MGHDK and SYGVNS. The V gene end was trimmed by 4 bases and the J gene end by 11 bases; junction bases not matched to a gene: 12. The CDR3 has 15 residues.

This clonotype was seen ten or more times. DNA of the CDR3: TGTGCCAGCAGCTCTACCGGGACTAGCGGAGCGGATACGCAGTATTTT. Translated, it gives CASSSTGTSGADTQYF. The rearrangement uses TRBV7-9 and TRBJ2-3; 11 positions match TRBD2. Germline V CDR1 and CDR2: SEHNR, FQNEAQ (reference sequence). The trim removed 4 bases at V and 6 bases at J, leaving 9 bases unmatched. This CDR3 has 16 residues.

The rearrangement uses TRBV15 and TRBJ2-1; tentatively, D is TRBD2 (5 bases). The V gene's germline CDR1 is LNHNV and CDR2 YYDKDF (reference sequence). V lost 0 bases and J 0 bases, leaving 6 bases between the germline ends. The CDR3 has 15 residues. CDR3 DNA sequence: TGTGCCACCAGCAGAGAGGGGAGCTCCTACAATGAGCAGTTCTTC. It encodes CATSREGSSYNEQFF.

Many counts were recorded for this clonotype. This rearrangement joins TRBV20-1 to TRBJ1-1, with TRBD1 matching over 7 bases. Germline loops: CDR1 DFQATT, CDR2 SNEGSKA (reference sequence). V was pared by 3 bases and J by 3 bases, with 10 bases of the junction left unmatched. CDR3 length: 15 amino acids. CDR3 amino acids: CSARAPQGSDTEAFF. The CDR3 nucleotides read TGCAGTGCTAGGGCCCCACAGGGGTCGGACACTGAAGCTTTCTTT.

The rearrangement uses TRBV4-3 and TRBJ1-6, with 8 bases aligning to TRBD1. Unmatched junction bases numbered 7, after V lost 0 bases and J lost 6 bases. Germline V CDR1 and CDR2: LGHNA, YSLEER. The CDR3 spans 17 residues. CDR3 sequence (DNA): TGCGCCAGCAGCCAAGAGGAGAGGACAGGGAGTAATTCACCCCTCCACTTT. Protein: CASSQEERTGSNSPLHF.

This clonotype was seen a handful of times. The chain couples TRBV7-8 to TRBJ2-1; D is ambiguous. Trimming took off 6 bases at V and 9 bases at J, with 21 bases between the two ends. The CDR3 has 15 residues. The germline gives CDR1 SGHVS, CDR2 FQNEAQ. CDR3 loop: CASSSGSLLSGEQFF. The CDR3 DNA reads TGTGCCAGCAGTTCCGGGTCCCTCCTGAGTGGTGAGCAGTTCTTC.

This clonotype was detected a few times. The genes are TRBV5-1 and TRBJ2-3; TRBD1 aligns across 12 bases. Germline trimming cut 2 bases from V and 4 bases from J; bases unmatched to any gene: 11. The CDR3 loop spans 18 amino acids. CDR1 and CDR2 (germline): SGHRS, YFSETQ. CDR3 region: CASSLRGQGAMIADTQYF. CDR3 sequence (DNA): TGCGCCAGCAGCTTAAGGGGACAGGGGGCGATGATCGCAGATACGCAGTATTTT. The entire variable domain, with the rest obtained from reference TRBV5-1 and TRBJ2-3, is as follows: KAGVTQTPRYLIKTRGQQVTLSCSPISGHRSVSWYQQTPGQGLQFLFEYFSETQRNKGNFPGRFSGRQFSNSRSEMNVSTLELGDSALYLCASSLRGQGAMIADTQYFGPGTRLTVL.

The chain has TRBV18 and TRBJ1-5; D remains ambiguous. Trimming left V 2 bases short and J 5 bases short, with 7 bases between. In germline, CDR1 is KGHSH, CDR2 LQKENI. CDR3 length equals 13 residues. CDR3 in amino acids: CASSPGIDQPQHF. The CDR3 nucleotides read TGTGCCAGCTCACCAGGAATCGATCAGCCCCAGCATTTT.

This clonotype was picked up many times. The chain employs TRBV29-1 and TRBJ2-7; 8 nucleotides align to TRBD1. Germline loops: CDR1 SQVTM, CDR2 ANQGSEA. The CDR3 runs to 11 residues. V gave up 7 bases and J gave up 6 bases; unmatched junction bases: 5. CDR3 loop: CSAYRGTEQYF. CDR3 coding DNA: TGCAGCGCCTACAGGGGGACCGAGCAGTACTTC.

This clonotype was counted ten times or more. The chain recombines TRBV25-1 with TRBJ2-5; tentatively, D is TRBD2 (6 bases). Trimming stripped 4 bases from V and 5 bases from J, with 14 bases between. Germline CDR1 MGHDK, CDR2 SYGVNS. The CDR3 length is 14 residues. CDR3 in DNA: TGTGCCAGCAGTGTTCAGGGAGGATGGGAGACCCAGTACTTC. It yields the protein CASSVQGGWETQYF.

This clonotype has a count of ten or more. The V call is TRBV15, the J call TRBJ2-1; D perhaps matches TRBD2 (6 bases). V lost 1 base and J 8 bases, leaving 18 bases between the germline ends. The CDR3 length is 16 residues. Germline CDR1 is LNHNV and CDR2 is YYDKDF (reference sequence). The CDR3 region has the DNA TGTGCCACCAGCAGAGCTCCCCTGGTGGGGGGAGATGAGCAGTTCTTC. Translation gives CATSRAPLVGGDEQFF.

This clonotype was detected many times. The chain combines TRBV20-1 with TRBJ2-2; D unclear. The CDR3 loop spans 14 amino acids. V was cut by 0 bases and J by 3 bases, with 8 bases left in between. CDR1 is DFQATT and CDR2 is SNEGSKA in the germline V gene (reference sequence). The CDR3 spells CSARDRRYTGELFF. Here the CDR3 DNA reads TGCAGTGCTAGAGACAGGAGATACACCGGGGAGCTGTTTTTT.

This clonotype was seen many times. The rearrangement links TRBV4-1 to TRBJ2-7; the D is unclear. Trimming removed 1 base from V and 6 bases from J, with 7 bases in between. Germline CDR1 MGHRA, CDR2 YSYEKL. The CDR3 is 12 residues long. CDR3 loop: CASSQVGGEQYV. The CDR3, as DNA: TGCGCCAGCAGCCAAGTGGGCGGCGAGCAGTACGTC.

The chain is built from TRBV7-9 and TRBJ2-7; 7 nucleotides line up with TRBD1. This CDR3 region has 15 residues. The V and J ends lost 5 bases and 2 bases, in that order; junction bases with no gene match: 9. Germline values: CDR1 SEHNR, CDR2 FQNEAQ (reference sequence). CDR3 region: CASSALDRDTYEQYF. The CDR3 DNA sequence: TGTGCCAGCAGCGCACTCGACAGGGACACCTACGAGCAGTACTTC.

V is TRBV5-1 and J is TRBJ1-2; D call uncertain. The germline CDR1 and CDR2 sequences are SGHRS and YFSETQ. The CDR3 runs to 15 residues. The V gene lost 5 bases and the J gene lost 4 bases, with 18 bases spanning the gap. The chain's CDR3 is CASREPGRTIYGYTF. The DNA of the CDR3 is TGCGCCAGCAGGGAGCCGGGCAGGACCATCTATGGCTACACCTTC.